One and the same sample provided the 17 T cell receptor beta chains below, sequenced in a study of cytomegalovirus exposure and HLA in healthy donors. PCR amplification relied on 60 Vbeta primers (plus 13 Jbeta primers). TCRdb's copy holds only in-frame clones and misses some; the assay was immunoSEQ multiplex PCR. Here the sample spans 100,000 or so clones, over 80% being singletons. Specimen: PBMCs. These receptors all come from a man aged 18 to 29 in good health and CMV-seronegative.

The chain uses TRBV9 and TRBJ1-4, with 12 nucleotides matching TRBD1. Trimming took 2 bases from V and 10 from J; bases not matched to a gene: 21. This CDR3 is built from 20 residues. Germline lookup yields CDR1 SGDLS and CDR2 YYNGEE. The CDR3 DNA reads TGTGCCAGCAGCGTCAGCTGGGGGGGGACAGGGGGCGTCGGAGTTCCAAAACTGTTTTTT. It is translated as CASSVSWGGTGGVGVPKLFF.

This clone occurred a few times. V and J are TRBV6-5 and TRBJ1-3, with a possible D match to TRBD1 (6 bases). Germline loops: CDR1 MNHEY, CDR2 SVGAGI. The germline V and J ends were trimmed by 0 bases and 1 base, with 7 bases remaining between them. The CDR3 contains 15 residues. This CDR3 reads CASSYSRGSGNTIYF. The CDR3 nucleotides read TGTGCCAGCAGTTACTCAAGGGGGTCTGGAAACACCATATATTTT.

This clone turned up a few times. The chain couples TRBV30 to TRBJ2-1, with 8 positions matching TRBD1. In germline, CDR1 is GTSNPN, CDR2 SVGIG (reference sequence). This CDR3 is 15 amino acids long. V shed 2 bases and J 1 base; nucleotides not matched to a gene: 4. Written as DNA, the CDR3 is TGTGCCTGGAGTAACACAGGGGGGTCCTACAATGAGCAGTTCTTC. Protein sequence: CAWSNTGGSYNEQFF.

The rearrangement links TRBV10-3 to TRBJ1-6, with 10 bases aligning to TRBD1. The CDR3 loop spans 14 amino acids. Trimming at V came to 4 bases and at J to 7 bases, leaving 1 base not matched to a gene. Germline assignment: CDR1 ENHRY and CDR2 SYGVKD. This CDR3 is CAISGDRGNSPLHF. The CDR3 region has the DNA TGTGCCATCAGTGGGGACAGGGGAAATTCACCCCTCCACTTT.

The genes are TRBV27 and TRBJ2-5; perhaps TRBD2 as D (5 bases). The CDR3 runs 14 residues. Germline V lookup: CDR1 MNHEY, CDR2 SMNVEV (reference sequence). The V gene lost 7 bases and the J gene lost 2 bases, with 14 bases spanning the gap. As DNA, the CDR3 is TGTGCCAGCATTGAGGGAGAATTTCAAGAGACCCAGTACTTC. Its translation: CASIEGEFQETQYF.

This clone was seen once. In DNA, the CDR3 is TGCAGCGTCCCGACGCCGACAGGGAGGCAAGAGACCCAGTACTTC. It translates to CSVPTPTGRQETQYF. The genes are TRBV29-1 and TRBJ2-5; D may be TRBD1 (7 bases). Trimming removed 6 bases at V and 2 bases at J, with 19 bases between. The CDR3 is 15 amino acids. Germline CDR1 is SQVTM and CDR2 is ANQGSEA.

The CDR3 reads CAISPSGSNTEAFF. CDR3 bases: TGTGCCATCAGCCCCTCGGGTTCGAACACTGAAGCTTTCTTT. The rearrangement links TRBV10-3 to TRBJ1-1; D ambiguous. Germline V CDR1 and CDR2: ENHRY, SYGVKD. V dropped 6 bases and J dropped 1 base, with 12 bases sitting between them. This CDR3 comprises 14 residues.

V gene TRBV9 combines with J gene TRBJ1-3; D is unresolved. V was clipped by 2 bases and J by 0 bases, with 12 bases between them. This CDR3 region has 16 residues. Looked up from germline, CDR1 is SGDLS and CDR2 is YYNGEE. The CDR3 here is CASSVASEGSGNTIYF. The CDR3, as DNA: TGTGCCAGCAGCGTCGCCTCGGAGGGCTCTGGAAACACCATATATTTT.

The rearrangement uses TRBV11-3 and TRBJ2-7; TRBD2 might be the D (5 bases). This CDR3 is built from 15 residues. Trimming removed 4 bases from V and 5 bases from J, with 18 bases in between. Germline V lookup: CDR1 SGHNT, CDR2 YENEEA. CDR3 residues: CASSSRDRRRNEQYF. The CDR3 DNA reads as TGTGCCAGCAGCTCCCGCGATAGAAGGAGGAACGAGCAGTACTTC. Filled out from reference TRBV11-3 and TRBJ2-7, the complete variable domain reads EAGVVQSPRYKIIEKKQPVAFWCNPISGHNTLYWYLQNLGQGPELLIRYENEEAVDDSQLPKDRFSAERLKGVDSTLKIQPAELGDSAVYLCASSSRDRRRNEQYFGPGTRLTVT.

This clone turned up a few times. This chain joins TRBV5-4 and TRBJ2-7, with D possibly being TRBD2 (5 bases). Germline CDR1 SGHNT, CDR2 YYREEE (reference sequence). V gave up 2 bases and J gave up 0 bases, with 15 bases separating them. CDR3 size: 16 residues. As DNA, the CDR3 is TGTGCCAGCAGCTTAATCCCTAGCAGATACTCCTACGAGCAGTACTTC. Protein: CASSLIPSRYSYEQYF.

The V call is TRBV6-6, the J call TRBJ1-1; no clear D gene. Germline loops: CDR1 MNHNY, CDR2 SVGAGI (reference sequence). Trimming took 6 bases from V and 3 from J, leaving 20 bases between them. The CDR3 runs to 16 residues. The CDR3 spells CASSAPYYGEDTEAFF. The CDR3 bases are TGTGCCAGCAGCGCACCTTATTACGGGGAGGACACTGAAGCTTTCTTT.

This clone came up once. The J gene is TRBJ2-5, the V gene TRBV27; maybe TRBD2 (6 bases). This CDR3 has 13 amino acids. Germline values: CDR1 MNHEY, CDR2 SMNVEV (reference sequence). The V end lost 9 bases, the J end lost 1 base, and 12 bases lay between the germline ends. This chain's CDR3 is CASRDFRQETQYF. DNA for the CDR3: TGTGCCAGTAGGGACTTCCGCCAAGAGACCCAGTACTTC.

The chain uses TRBV12-5 and TRBJ2-5; D is unresolved. The CDR3 consists of 11 residues. Germline CDR1 reads LGHNT; CDR2 reads FRNRAP. The V and J ends lost 4 bases and 5 bases respectively, with 5 bases between them. CDR3 amino acids: CASGSLETQYF. CDR3 in DNA: TGTGCTAGTGGTTCCTTGGAGACCCAGTACTTC.

This clone was recorded a few times. This chain uses TRBV18 with TRBJ1-5; D is unresolved. V was pared by 6 bases and J by 6 bases, with 18 bases between. The CDR3 spans 15 residues. In germline, CDR1 is KGHSH, CDR2 LQKENI. The CDR3 spells CASSEWSGEGQPQHF. As DNA, the CDR3 is TGTGCCAGCTCCGAATGGTCGGGCGAGGGTCAGCCCCAGCATTTT.

V is TRBV28 and J is TRBJ2-2; possible D gene TRBD1, 6 bases. V dropped 7 bases and J dropped 1 base, with 10 bases sitting between them. Germline CDR1 reads MDHEN; CDR2 reads SYDVKM. The CDR3 covers 14 residues. DNA of the CDR3: TGTGCCAGCATACCGGGACAGAACACCGGGGAGCTGTTTTTT. Translated, it gives CASIPGQNTGELFF.

The chain links TRBV5-8 to TRBJ2-3; TRBD2 agrees at 14 bases. The germline CDR1 and CDR2 sequences are SGHTS and YDEGEE. The CDR3 is 15 amino acids. V lost 4 bases and J lost 6; bases outside the gene matches: 4. CDR3 residues: CASSLGTSGSDTQYF. CDR3 nucleotides: TGTGCCAGCAGCCTCGGGACTAGCGGGAGTGATACGCAGTATTTT.

The CDR3 loop reads CASSPLASLTYNEQFF. The CDR3 region has the DNA TGTGCCAGCAGCCCCCTCGCCAGTTTGACCTACAATGAGCAGTTCTTC. J is TRBJ2-1 and V is TRBV7-6; D gene ambiguous. Germline V gene lookup returns CDR1 SGHVS and CDR2 FNYEAQ. V was cut by 5 bases and J by 2 bases, with 16 bases left in between. This CDR3 comprises 16 residues.